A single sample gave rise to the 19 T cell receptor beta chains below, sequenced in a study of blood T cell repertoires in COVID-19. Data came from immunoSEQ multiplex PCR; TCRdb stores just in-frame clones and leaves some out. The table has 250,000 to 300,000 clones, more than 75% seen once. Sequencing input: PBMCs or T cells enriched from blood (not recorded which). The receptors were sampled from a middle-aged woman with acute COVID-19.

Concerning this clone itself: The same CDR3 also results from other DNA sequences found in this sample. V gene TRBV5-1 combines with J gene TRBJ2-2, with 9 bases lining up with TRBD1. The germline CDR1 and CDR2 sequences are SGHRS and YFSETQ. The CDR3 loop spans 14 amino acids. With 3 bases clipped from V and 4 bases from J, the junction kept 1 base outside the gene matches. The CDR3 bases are TGCGCCAGCAGCTGGGGACAGGGCACCGGGGAGCTGTTTTTT. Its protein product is CASSWGQGTGELFF.

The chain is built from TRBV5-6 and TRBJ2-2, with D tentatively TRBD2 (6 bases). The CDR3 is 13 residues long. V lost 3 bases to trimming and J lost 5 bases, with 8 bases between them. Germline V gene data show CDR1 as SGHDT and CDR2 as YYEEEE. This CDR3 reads CASSSLATGELFF. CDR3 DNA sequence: TGTGCCAGCAGCTCTCTAGCGACCGGGGAGCTGTTTTTT.

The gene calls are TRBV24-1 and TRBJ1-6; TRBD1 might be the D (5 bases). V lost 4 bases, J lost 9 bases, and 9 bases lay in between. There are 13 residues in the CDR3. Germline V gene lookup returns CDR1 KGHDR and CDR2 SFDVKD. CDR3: CATSDHQGSPLHF. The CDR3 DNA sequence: TGTGCCACCAGTGACCATCAGGGTTCACCCCTCCACTTT.

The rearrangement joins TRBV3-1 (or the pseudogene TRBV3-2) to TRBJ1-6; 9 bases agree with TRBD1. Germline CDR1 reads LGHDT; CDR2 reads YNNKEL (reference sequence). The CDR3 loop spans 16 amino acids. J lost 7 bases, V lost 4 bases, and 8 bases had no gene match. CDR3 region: CASSPGTGMVNSPLHF. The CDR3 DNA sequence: TGTGCCAGCAGCCCCGGGACAGGGATGGTGAATTCACCCCTCCACTTT.

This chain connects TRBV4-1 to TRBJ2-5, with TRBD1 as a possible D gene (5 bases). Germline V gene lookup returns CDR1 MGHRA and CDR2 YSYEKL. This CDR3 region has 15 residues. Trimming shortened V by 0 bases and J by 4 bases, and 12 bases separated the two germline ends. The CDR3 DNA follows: TGCGCCAGCAGCCAAGAAGGAGTCAGGGTAGAGACCCAGTACTTC. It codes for CASSQEGVRVETQYF.

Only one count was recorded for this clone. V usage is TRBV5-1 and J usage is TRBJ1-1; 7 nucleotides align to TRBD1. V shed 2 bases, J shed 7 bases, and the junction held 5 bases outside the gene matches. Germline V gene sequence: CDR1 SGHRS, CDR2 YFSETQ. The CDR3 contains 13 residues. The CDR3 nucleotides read TGCGCCAGCAGCTTTGGGACAGCGATTGAAGCTTTCTTT. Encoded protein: CASSFGTAIEAFF.

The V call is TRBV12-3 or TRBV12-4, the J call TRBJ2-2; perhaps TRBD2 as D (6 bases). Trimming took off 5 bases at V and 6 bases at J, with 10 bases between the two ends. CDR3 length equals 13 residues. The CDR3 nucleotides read TGTGCCAGCAGTCCGCGGGGCTCCGGGGAGCTGTTTTTT. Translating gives CASSPRGSGELFF.

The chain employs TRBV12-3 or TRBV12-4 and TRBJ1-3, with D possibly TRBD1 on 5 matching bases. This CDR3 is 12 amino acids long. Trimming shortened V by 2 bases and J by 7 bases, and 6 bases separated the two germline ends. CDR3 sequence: CASSLYRNTIYF. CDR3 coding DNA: TGTGCCAGCAGTTTATACAGGAACACCATATATTTT.

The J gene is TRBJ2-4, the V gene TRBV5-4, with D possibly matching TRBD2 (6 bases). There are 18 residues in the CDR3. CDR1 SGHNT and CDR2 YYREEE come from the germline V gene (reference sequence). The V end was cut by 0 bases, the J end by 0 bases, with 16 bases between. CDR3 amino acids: CASSLGGGSALAKNIQYF. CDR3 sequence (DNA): TGTGCCAGCAGCTTGGGGGGAGGTTCAGCACTAGCCAAAAACATTCAGTACTTC.

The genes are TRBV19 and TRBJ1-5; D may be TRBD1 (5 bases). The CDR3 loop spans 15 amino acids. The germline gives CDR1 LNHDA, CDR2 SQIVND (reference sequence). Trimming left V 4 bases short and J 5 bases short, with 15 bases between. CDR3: CASSTQSGLYQPQHF. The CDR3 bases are TGTGCCAGTAGTACCCAATCAGGGTTGTATCAGCCCCAGCATTTT.

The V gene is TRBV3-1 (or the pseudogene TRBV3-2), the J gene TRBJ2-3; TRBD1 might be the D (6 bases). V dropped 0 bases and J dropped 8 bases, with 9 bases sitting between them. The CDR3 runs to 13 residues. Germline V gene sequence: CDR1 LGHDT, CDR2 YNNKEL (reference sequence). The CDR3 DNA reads TGTGCCAGCAGCCAAGACAGGGGCGGTACGCAGTATTTT. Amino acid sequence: CASSQDRGGTQYF.

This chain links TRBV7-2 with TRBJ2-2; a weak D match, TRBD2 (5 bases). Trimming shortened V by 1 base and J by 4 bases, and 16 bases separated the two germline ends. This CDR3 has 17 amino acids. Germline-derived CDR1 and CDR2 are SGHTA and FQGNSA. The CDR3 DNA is TGTGCCAGCAGCTTAGGCGGGTACGGAAGACCCACCGGGGAGCTGTTTTTT. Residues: CASSLGGYGRPTGELFF. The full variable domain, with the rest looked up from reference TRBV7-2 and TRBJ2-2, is GAGVSQSPSNKVTEKGKDVELRCDPISGHTALYWYRQSLGQGLEFLIYFQGNSAPDKSGLPSDRFSAERTGGSVSTLTIQRTQQEDSAVYLCASSLGGYGRPTGELFFGEGSRLTVL.

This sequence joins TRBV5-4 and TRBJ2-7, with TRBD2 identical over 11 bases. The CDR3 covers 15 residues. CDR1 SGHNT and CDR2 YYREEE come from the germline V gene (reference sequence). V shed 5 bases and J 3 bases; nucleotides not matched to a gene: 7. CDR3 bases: TGTGCCAGCAGTTATCCCGGGACTAGCGGCTACGAGCAGTACTTC. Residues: CASSYPGTSGYEQYF. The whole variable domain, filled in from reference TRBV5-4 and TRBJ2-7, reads ETGVTQSPTHLIKTRGQQVTLRCSSQSGHNTVSWYQQALGQGPQFIFQYYREEENGRGNFPPRFSGLQFPNYSSELNVNALELDDSALYLCASSYPGTSGYEQYFGPGTRLTVT.

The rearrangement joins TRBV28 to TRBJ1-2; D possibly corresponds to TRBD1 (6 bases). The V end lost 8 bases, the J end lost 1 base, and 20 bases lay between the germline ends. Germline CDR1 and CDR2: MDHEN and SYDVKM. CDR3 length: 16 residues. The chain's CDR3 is CASGEGGTLNNYGYTF. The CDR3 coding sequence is TGTGCCAGCGGCGAGGGGGGGACCTTAAATAACTATGGCTACACCTTC.

CDR3 region: CASSHEQGRMGDGYTF. The CDR3 DNA reads TGCGCCAGCAGCCATGAACAGGGAAGGATGGGTGATGGCTACACCTTC. The chain uses TRBV4-3 and TRBJ1-2; possible D gene TRBD1, 6 bases. The CDR3 is 16 amino acids. Germline-derived CDR1 and CDR2 are LGHNA and YSLEER. The V and J ends lost 3 bases and 6 bases respectively, with 20 bases between them.

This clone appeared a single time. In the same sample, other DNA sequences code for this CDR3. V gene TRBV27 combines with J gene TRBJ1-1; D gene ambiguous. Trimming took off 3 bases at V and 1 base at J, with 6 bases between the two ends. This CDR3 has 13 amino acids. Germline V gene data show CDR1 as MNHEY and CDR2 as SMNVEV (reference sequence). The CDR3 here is CASSLSRNTEAFF. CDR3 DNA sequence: TGTGCCAGCAGTTTGTCGCGGAACACTGAAGCTTTCTTT.

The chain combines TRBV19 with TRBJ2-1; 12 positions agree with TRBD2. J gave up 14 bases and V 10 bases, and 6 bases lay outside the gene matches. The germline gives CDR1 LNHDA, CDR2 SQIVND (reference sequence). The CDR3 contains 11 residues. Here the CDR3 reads CATRLAGVKFF. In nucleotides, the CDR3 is TGTGCCACTAGACTAGCGGGAGTTAAGTTCTTC.

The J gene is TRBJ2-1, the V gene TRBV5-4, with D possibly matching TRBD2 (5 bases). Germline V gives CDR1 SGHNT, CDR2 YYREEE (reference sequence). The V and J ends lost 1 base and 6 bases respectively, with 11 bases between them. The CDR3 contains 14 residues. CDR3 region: CASSLKQTTNEQFF. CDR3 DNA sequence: TGTGCCAGCAGCTTGAAACAGACTACCAATGAGCAGTTCTTC.

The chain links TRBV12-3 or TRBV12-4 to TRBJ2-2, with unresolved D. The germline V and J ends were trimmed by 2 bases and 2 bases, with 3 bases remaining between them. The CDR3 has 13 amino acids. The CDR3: CASSLSNTGELFF. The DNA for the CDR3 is TGTGCCAGCAGTTTAAGCAACACCGGGGAGCTGTTTTTT.